This T cell receptor beta chain came from a study of blood T cell repertoires in COVID-19. In the study overall: PBMCs, B-cell-depleted T cells, or T cells were the source of the cDNA or gDNA that made up the material.

This clone was detected once. CDR1 and CDR2 (germline): MGHRA, YSYEKL. The CDR3 is made up of 14 amino acids. Trimming cost V 0 bases and J 4 bases, with 7 bases left between them. Source study methods: By means of reference gene primer amplification, nucleated cell counts were estimated. Some clones are missing from TCRdb's copy, which holds only in-frame ones; the method was immunoSEQ multiplex PCR. The V and J calls and the clone size are those of that table, but D and trimming were determined from the DNA. The data contain more than 110,000 clones, around three quarters of them singletons. Sequencing was carried out using peripheral blood. The source is a man older than 75 with acute or convalescent COVID-19. The chain uses TRBV4-1 and TRBJ2-1; D not certain. CDR3: CASSQEYGYNEQFF. The DNA of the CDR3 is TGCGCCAGCAGCCAAGAATACGGTTACAATGAGCAGTTCTTC.